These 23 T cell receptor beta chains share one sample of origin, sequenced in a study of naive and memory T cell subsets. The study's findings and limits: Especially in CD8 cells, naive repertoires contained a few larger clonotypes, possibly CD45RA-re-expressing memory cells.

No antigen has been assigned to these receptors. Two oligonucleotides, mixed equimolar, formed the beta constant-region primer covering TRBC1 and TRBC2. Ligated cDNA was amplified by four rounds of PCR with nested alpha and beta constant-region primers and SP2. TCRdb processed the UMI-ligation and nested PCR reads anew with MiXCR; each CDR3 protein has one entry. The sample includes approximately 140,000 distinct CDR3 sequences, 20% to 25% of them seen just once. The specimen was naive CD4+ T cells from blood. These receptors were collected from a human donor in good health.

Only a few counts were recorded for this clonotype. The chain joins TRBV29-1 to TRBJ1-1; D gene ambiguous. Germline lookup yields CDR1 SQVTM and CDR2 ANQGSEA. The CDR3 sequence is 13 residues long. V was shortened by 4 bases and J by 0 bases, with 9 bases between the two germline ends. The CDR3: CSVVRFVNTEAFF. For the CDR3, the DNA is TGCAGCGTTGTTCGTTTCGTGAACACTGAAGCTTTCTTT.

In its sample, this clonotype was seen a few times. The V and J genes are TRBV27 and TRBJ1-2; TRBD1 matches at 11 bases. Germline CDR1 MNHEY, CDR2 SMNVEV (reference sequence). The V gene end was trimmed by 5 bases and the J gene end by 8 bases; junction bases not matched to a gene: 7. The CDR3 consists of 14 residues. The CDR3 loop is CASSDGQGAVGYTF. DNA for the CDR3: TGTGCCAGCAGTGATGGACAGGGGGCGGTCGGCTACACCTTC.

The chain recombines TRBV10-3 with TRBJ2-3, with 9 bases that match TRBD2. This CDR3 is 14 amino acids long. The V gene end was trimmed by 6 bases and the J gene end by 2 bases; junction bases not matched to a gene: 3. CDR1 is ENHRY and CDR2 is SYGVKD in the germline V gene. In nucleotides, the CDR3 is TGTGCCATCAGACGACTAGCGGACACAGATACGCAGTATTTT. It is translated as CAIRRLADTDTQYF.

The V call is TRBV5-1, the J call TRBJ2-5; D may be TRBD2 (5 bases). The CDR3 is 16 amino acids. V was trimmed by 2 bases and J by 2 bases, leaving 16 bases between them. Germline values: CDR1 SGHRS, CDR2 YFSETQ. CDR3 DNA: TGCGCCAGCAGCTTCCCTACCTGGACTGGTCAAGAGACCCAGTACTTC. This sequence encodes CASSFPTWTGQETQYF.

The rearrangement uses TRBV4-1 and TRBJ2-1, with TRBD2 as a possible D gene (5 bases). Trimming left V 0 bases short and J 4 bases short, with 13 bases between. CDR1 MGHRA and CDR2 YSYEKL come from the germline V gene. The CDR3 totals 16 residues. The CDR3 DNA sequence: TGCGCCAGCAGCCAAGATACCAGCGGACCTTACAATGAGCAGTTCTTC. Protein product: CASSQDTSGPYNEQFF.

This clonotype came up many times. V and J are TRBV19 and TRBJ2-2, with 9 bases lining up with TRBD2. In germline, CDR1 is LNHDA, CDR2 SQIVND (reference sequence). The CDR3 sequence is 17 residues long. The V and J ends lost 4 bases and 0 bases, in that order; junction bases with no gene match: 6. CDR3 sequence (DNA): TGTGCCAGTAGTAGACTAGCGGAGGGCGCGAACACCGGGGAGCTGTTTTTT. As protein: CASSRLAEGANTGELFF.

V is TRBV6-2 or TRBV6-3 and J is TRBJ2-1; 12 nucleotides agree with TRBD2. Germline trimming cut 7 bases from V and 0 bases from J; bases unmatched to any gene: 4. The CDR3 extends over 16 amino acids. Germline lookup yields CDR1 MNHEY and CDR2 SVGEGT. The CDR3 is CASTPSGRASYNEQFF. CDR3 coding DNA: TGTGCCAGCACACCTAGCGGGAGGGCCTCCTACAATGAGCAGTTCTTC.

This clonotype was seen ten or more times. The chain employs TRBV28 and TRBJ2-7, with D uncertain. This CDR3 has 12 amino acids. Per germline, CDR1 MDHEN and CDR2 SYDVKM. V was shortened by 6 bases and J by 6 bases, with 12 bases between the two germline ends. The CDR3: CASSSLTGEQYF. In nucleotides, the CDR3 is TGTGCCAGCAGCTCATTAACGGGCGAGCAGTACTTC.

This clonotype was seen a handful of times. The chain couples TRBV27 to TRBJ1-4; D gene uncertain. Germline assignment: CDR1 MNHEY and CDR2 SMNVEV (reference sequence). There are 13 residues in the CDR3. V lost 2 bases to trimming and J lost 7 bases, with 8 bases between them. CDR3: CASSLGPFEKLFF. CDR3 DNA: TGTGCCAGCAGTTTAGGACCCTTTGAAAAACTGTTTTTT.

DNA of the CDR3: TGCAGTGCTGGAGGGGCACTAGCGGGAACTAATGAGCAGTTCTTC. Protein product: CSAGGALAGTNEQFF. The rearrangement joins TRBV20-1 to TRBJ2-1, with TRBD2 matching 10 bases. The germline gives CDR1 DFQATT, CDR2 SNEGSKA (reference sequence). There are 15 residues in the CDR3. V lost 5 bases, J lost 7 bases, and 11 bases stayed unmatched.

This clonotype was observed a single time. This chain's CDR3 is CASSYDMDRIKAFF. For the CDR3, the DNA is TGTGCCAGCAGTTACGACATGGACAGGATTAAAGCTTTCTTT. The chain is built from TRBV6-6 and TRBJ1-1, with 7 bases matching TRBD1. This CDR3 spans 14 amino acids. V was pared by 2 bases and J by 9 bases, with 9 bases of the junction left unmatched. Germline V gives CDR1 MNHNY, CDR2 SVGAGI (reference sequence).

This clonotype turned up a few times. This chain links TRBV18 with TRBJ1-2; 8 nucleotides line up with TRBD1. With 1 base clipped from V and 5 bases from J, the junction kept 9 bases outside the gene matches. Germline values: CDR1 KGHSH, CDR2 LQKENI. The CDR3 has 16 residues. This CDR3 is CASSPLLQGARYGYTF. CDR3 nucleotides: TGTGCCAGCTCACCACTGTTGCAGGGGGCGCGGTATGGCTACACCTTC.

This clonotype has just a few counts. CDR3 DNA: TGCAGTGCGACCCGACCTTTGGGCTCCTACAATGAGCAGTTCTTC. Protein: CSATRPLGSYNEQFF. The gene calls are TRBV20-1 and TRBJ2-1; D call uncertain. The CDR3 has 15 residues. V was pared by 6 bases and J by 0 bases, with 15 bases between. CDR1 is DFQATT, CDR2 SNEGSKA, per germline (reference sequence).

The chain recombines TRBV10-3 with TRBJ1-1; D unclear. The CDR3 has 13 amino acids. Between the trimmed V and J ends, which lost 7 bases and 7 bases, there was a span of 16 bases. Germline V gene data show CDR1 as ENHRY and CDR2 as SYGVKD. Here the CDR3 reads CAIKRENGVEAFF. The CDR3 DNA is TGTGCCATCAAAAGAGAGAACGGGGTTGAAGCTTTCTTT.

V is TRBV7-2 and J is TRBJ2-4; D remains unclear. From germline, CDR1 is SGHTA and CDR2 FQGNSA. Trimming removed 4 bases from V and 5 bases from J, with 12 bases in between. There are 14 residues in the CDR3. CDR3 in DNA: TGTGCCAGCAGCTCTTATTCCGGAGAAAACATTCAGTACTTC. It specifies CASSSYSGENIQYF.

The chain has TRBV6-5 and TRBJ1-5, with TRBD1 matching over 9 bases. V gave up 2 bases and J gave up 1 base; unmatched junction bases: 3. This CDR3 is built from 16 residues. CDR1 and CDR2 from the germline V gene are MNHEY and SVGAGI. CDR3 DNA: TGTGCCAGCAGTTACACCGGGACAGGGAGCAATCAGCCCCAGCATTTT. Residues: CASSYTGTGSNQPQHF.

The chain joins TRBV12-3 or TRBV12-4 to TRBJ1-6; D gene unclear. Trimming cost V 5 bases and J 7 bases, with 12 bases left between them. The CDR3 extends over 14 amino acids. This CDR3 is CASSAGPINSPLHF. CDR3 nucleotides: TGTGCCAGCAGTGCTGGACCGATAAATTCACCCCTCCACTTT.

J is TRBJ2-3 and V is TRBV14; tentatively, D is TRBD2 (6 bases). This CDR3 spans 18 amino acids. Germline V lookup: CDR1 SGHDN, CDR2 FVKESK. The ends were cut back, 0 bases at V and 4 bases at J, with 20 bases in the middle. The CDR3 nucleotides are TGTGCCAGCAGCCAAGATCAACAGGTACTAGCAGGTCCAGATACGCAGTATTTT. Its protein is CASSQDQQVLAGPDTQYF.

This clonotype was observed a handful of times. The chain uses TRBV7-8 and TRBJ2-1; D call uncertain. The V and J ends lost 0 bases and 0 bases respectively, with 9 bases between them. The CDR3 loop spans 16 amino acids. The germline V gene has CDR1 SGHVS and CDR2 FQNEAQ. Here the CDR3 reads CASSLASGLSYNEQFF. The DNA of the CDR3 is TGTGCCAGCAGCTTAGCTTCCGGGCTCTCCTACAATGAGCAGTTCTTC.

In DNA form, the CDR3 reads TGTGCCATCAGTCAGCTGGGGACTAGCGGGATTTACGAGCAGTACTTC. Protein sequence: CAISQLGTSGIYEQYF. The J gene is TRBJ2-7, the V gene TRBV10-3; 13 nucleotides align to TRBD2. This CDR3 comprises 16 residues. V dropped 5 bases and J dropped 4; count of bases not matched to a gene: 8. The germline gives CDR1 ENHRY, CDR2 SYGVKD.

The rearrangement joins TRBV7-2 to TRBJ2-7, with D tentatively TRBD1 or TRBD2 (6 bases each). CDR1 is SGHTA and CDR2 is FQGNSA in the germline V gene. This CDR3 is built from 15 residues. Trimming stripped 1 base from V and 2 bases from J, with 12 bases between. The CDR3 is CASSLVGGLAYEQYF. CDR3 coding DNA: TGTGCCAGCAGCTTAGTTGGGGGGCTTGCCTACGAGCAGTACTTC. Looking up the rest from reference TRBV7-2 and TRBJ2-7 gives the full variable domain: GAGVSQSPSNKVTEKGKDVELRCDPISGHTALYWYRQSLGQGLEFLIYFQGNSAPDKSGLPSDRFSAERTGGSVSTLTIQRTQQEDSAVYLCASSLVGGLAYEQYFGPGTRLTVT.

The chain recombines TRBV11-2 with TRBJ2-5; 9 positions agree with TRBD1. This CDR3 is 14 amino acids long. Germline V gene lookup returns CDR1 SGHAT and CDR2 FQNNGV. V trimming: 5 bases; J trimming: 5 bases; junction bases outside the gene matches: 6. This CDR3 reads CASSPTDRGETQYF. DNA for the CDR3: TGTGCCAGCAGCCCCACTGACAGGGGGGAGACCCAGTACTTC. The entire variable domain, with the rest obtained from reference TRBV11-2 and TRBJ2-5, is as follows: EAGVAQSPRYKIIEKRQSVAFWCNPISGHATLYWYQQILGQGPKLLIQFQNNGVVDDSQLPKDRFSAERLKGVDSTLKIQPAKLEDSAVYLCASSPTDRGETQYFGPGTRLLVL.

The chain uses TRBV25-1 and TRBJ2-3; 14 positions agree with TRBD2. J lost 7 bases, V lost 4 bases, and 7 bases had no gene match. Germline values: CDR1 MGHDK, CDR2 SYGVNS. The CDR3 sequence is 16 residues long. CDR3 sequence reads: CASSGGLAGASHTQYF. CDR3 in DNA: TGTGCCAGCAGTGGGGGACTAGCGGGAGCGTCACATACGCAGTATTTT.